This T cell receptor beta chain appears in the sequencing data of a study of healthy donors' naive CD4 and CD8 T cells. The CDR3 length is 16 residues. The V gene's germline CDR1 is LNHDA and CDR2 SQIVND (reference sequence). V trimming: 4 bases; J trimming: 5 bases; junction bases outside the gene matches: 11. TCR libraries were built from about 500 ng of total RNA by linear amplification. TCRdb recomputed calls from the reads with MiXCR, one row per CDR3 protein. The sample holds 150,000 to 200,000 distinct CDR3 sequences, over 60% seen once. This TCR came from a pool of human donors in good health; the sample pools cells from several healthy donors. Sequencing was carried out using naive CD4+ and CD8+ T cells sorted from blood, pooled from several donors. This rearrangement joins TRBV19 to TRBJ2-7; 10 nucleotides line up with TRBD2. This CDR3 is CASSKVASGRSDEQYF. CDR3 nucleotide sequence: TGTGCCAGTAGTAAGGTGGCTAGCGGGAGAAGTGACGAGCAGTACTTC.